The sequence of this TCR beta chain was determined in a study of CD8 T cells in ankylosing spondylitis. Study-wide results and caveats: Seemingly distinctive of ankylosing spondylitis blood was a TCR beta motif formed by eight highly homologous variants. Reports say disease-linked clones showed up significantly more in matched ankylosing spondylitis synovial fluid. Peripheral blood held disease-linked clones only at relatively low frequency, and these were CD8+.

Details on this clonotype: What it binds is unknown.

V was pared by 6 bases and J by 3 bases, with 12 bases between. Germline V gene lookup returns CDR1 LNHNV and CDR2 YYDKDF (reference sequence). This CDR3 region has 14 residues. Each TCR beta library was made by quantitative 5'-RACE that incorporated molecular barcodes. TCRdb reprocessed the 5' RACE reads with MiXCR, giving one entry per CDR3 protein. The table has 150,000 to 200,000 distinct CDR3 sequences, about 9.9% seen once. J is TRBJ1-5 and V is TRBV15; the D is unclear. The TCR comes from a male donor with ankylosing spondylitis or in good health (not recorded which). The material sequenced was blood, either unsorted or a sorted T cell fraction (not recorded which). The CDR3 region is CATSRTDYNQPQHF. The CDR3 DNA follows: TGTGCCACCAGTCGGACGGACTACAATCAGCCCCAGCATTTT.